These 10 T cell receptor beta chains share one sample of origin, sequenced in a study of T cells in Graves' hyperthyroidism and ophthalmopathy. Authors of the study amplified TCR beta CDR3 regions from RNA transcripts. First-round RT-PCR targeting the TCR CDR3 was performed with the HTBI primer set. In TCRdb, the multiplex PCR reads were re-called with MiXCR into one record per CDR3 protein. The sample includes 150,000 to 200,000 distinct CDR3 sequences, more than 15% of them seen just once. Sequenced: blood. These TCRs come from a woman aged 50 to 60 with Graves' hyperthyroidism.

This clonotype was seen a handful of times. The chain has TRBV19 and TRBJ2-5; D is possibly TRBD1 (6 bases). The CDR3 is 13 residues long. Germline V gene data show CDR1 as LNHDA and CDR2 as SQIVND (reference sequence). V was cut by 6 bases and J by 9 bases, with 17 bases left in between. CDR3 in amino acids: CASSPDSTKAQYF. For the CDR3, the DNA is TGTGCCAGTAGCCCGGACAGCACAAAGGCCCAGTACTTC.

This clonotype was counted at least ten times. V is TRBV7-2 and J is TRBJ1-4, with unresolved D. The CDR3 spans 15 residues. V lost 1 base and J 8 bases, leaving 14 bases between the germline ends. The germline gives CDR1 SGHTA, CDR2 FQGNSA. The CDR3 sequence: CASSLGGQAWEKLFF. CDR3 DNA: TGTGCCAGCAGCTTAGGTGGGCAGGCATGGGAAAAACTGTTTTTT.

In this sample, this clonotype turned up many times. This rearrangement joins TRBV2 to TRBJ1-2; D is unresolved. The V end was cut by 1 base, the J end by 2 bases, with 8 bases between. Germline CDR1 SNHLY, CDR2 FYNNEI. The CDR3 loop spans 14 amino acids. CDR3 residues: CASSEEIRNYGYTF. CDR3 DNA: TGTGCCAGCAGTGAAGAAATCCGAAACTATGGCTACACCTTC.

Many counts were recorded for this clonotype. The CDR3 loop reads CASKGLRSDFTNYGYTF. CDR3 bases: TGTGCCAGCAAAGGCCTCCGGAGTGATTTTACTAACTATGGCTACACCTTC. The V call is TRBV6-1, the J call TRBJ1-2; D remains unclear. The V end was cut by 7 bases, the J end by 0 bases, with 21 bases between. The CDR3 has 17 amino acids. The germline V gene encodes CDR1 MNHNS and CDR2 SASEGT.

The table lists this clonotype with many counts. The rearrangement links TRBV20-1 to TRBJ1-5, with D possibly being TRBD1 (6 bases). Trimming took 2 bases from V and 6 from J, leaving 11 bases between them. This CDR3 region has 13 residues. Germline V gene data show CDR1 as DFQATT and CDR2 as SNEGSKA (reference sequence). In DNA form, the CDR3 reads TGCAGTGCTAGAAAGGGGGTTGGTCAGCCCCAGCATTTT. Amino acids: CSARKGVGQPQHF.

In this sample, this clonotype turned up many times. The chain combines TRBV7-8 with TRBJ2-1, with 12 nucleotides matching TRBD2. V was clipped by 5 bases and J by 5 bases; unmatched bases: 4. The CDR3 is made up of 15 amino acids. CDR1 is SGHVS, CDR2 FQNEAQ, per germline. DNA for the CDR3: TGTGCCAGCAGCAGCTGGACTAGCGGGGACAATGAGCAGTTCTTC. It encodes CASSSWTSGDNEQFF.

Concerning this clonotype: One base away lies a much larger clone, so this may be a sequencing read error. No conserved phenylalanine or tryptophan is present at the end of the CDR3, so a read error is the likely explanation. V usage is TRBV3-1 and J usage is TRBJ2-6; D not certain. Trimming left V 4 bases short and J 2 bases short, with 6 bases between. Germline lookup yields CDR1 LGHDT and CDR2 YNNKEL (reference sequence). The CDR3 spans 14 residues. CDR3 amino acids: CASSPDPGANVLTI. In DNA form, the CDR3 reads TGTGCCAGCAGCCCGGACCCTGGGGCCAACGTCCTGACTATC.

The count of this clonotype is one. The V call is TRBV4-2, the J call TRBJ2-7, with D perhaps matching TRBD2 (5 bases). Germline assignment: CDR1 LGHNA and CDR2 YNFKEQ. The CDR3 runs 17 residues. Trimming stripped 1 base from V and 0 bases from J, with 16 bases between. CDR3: CASSQVGSGTFSYEQYF. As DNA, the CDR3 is TGTGCCAGCAGCCAAGTCGGCTCGGGAACTTTCTCCTACGAGCAGTACTTC.

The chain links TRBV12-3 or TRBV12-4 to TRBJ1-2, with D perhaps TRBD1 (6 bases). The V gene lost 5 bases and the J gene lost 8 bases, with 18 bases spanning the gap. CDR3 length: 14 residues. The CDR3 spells CASSPGGGRGGYTF. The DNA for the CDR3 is TGTGCCAGCAGTCCAGGCGGGGGGCGGGGAGGCTACACCTTC.

The CDR3 DNA follows: TGCAGTGCTAGTAAACCCGCCTATAATTCACCCCTCCACTTT. Protein: CSASKPAYNSPLHF. V is TRBV20-1 and J is TRBJ1-6; D not certain. The CDR3 length is 14 residues. Germline V gives CDR1 DFQATT, CDR2 SNEGSKA (reference sequence). The ends were cut back, 3 bases at V and 2 bases at J, with 8 bases in the middle.